Given below is one T cell receptor beta chain in context. Peripheral blood samples of 9.5 to 10 milliliters were drawn from each donor. This sample stems from a study of blood T cells in healthy people across ages. PCR was performed a second time for about 7 to 12 cycles using a sample-barcoded 5' primer and a J-beta primer mix. TCRdb redid the calling of the 5' RACE reads with MiXCR, one entry per CDR3 protein. Seen here are about 1.5 million distinct CDR3 sequences, 35% to 45% observed once, and the top ten hold just over 4%. The receptor comes from a woman aged 18-30 years in good health. Sequenced: blood.

CDR3 nucleotide sequence: TGTGCCAGCAGCTTCTCGTTCTCCTACGAGCAGTACTTC. Translating it yields CASSFSFSYEQYF. V and J are TRBV7-2 and TRBJ2-7; D gene unclear. The CDR3 has 13 residues. V was cut by 3 bases and J by 0 bases, with 6 bases left in between. CDR1 SGHTA and CDR2 FQGNSA come from the germline V gene.